The 29 T cell receptor beta chains listed next were all sequenced from one sample in a study of breast tumors, draining lymph nodes, adjacent tissues. Axillary draining lymph nodes of breast cancer patients supplied the node samples. TCRdb reanalysed the multiplex PCR reads using MiXCR and keeps one entry per CDR3 protein. The sample shows some 120,000 distinct CDR3 sequences, about 20% of them seen only once. The sample was axillary lymph node tissue. The receptors stem from a female donor with breast cancer. Some clones in this sample may be carry-over from other donors' samples.

Details on this clonotype: A much larger clonotype is one base distant, so this may be a read error. The chain links TRBV9 to TRBJ2-5; D is possibly TRBD2 (6 bases). Germline V gives CDR1 SGDLS, CDR2 YYNGEE. The CDR3 totals 14 residues. The CDR3 DNA sequence: TGTGTCAGCAGCCGCGGGGAGGCGATAGAGACCCAGTACTTC. This codes for CVSSRGEAIETQYF.

About this clonotype: One base away lies a much larger clone, so this may be a sequencing read error. The J gene is TRBJ2-3, the V gene TRBV19; unclear D gene. Trimming cost V 5 bases and J 0 bases, with 12 bases left between them. Germline V gives CDR1 LNHDA, CDR2 SQIVND (reference sequence). The CDR3 totals 15 residues. The CDR3 is CASSPRKGSTDTQYF. DNA for the CDR3: TGTGCCAGTAGTCCCAGGAAGGGAAGCACAGATACGCAGTATTTT.

This clonotype was recorded many times. J is TRBJ1-5 and V is TRBV6-1; no firm D call. Germline CDR1 reads MNHNS; CDR2 reads SASEGT. Trimming took 2 bases from V and 9 from J, leaving 17 bases between them. The CDR3 loop spans 15 amino acids. CDR3 nucleotide sequence: TGTGCCAGCAGTGAACCTGAGGGTATCACATGGCCCCAGCATTTT. Protein sequence: CASSEPEGITWPQHF.

This clonotype was picked up many times. V usage is TRBV24-1 and J usage is TRBJ2-1; D is unclear. Germline lookup yields CDR1 KGHDR and CDR2 SFDVKD. CDR3 length: 12 residues. V was cut by 3 bases and J by 7 bases, with 6 bases left in between. The chain's CDR3 is CATSDPGNEQFF. The CDR3 DNA follows: TGTGCCACCAGTGATCCCGGGAATGAGCAGTTCTTC.

This clonotype came up many times. The CDR3 loop reads CSARKDGAMRNSPLHF. DNA of the CDR3: TGCAGTGCTAGAAAAGACGGAGCTATGAGGAATTCACCCCTCCACTTT. This chain joins TRBV20-1 and TRBJ1-6; D gene uncertain. Trimming stripped 2 bases from V and 7 bases from J, with 18 bases between. This CDR3 comprises 16 residues. Germline V gene lookup returns CDR1 DFQATT and CDR2 SNEGSKA (reference sequence).

This clonotype was counted once. This sequence may be a read error, since a much larger clone differs from it by one base. The conserved closing phenylalanine or tryptophan is absent in this CDR3, likely reflecting a read error. This CDR3 reads CAISGGGSTDTQYS. CDR3 DNA sequence: TGTGCCATCAGTGGAGGGGGTAGCACAGATACGCAGTATTCT. The chain is built from TRBV10-3 and TRBJ2-3, with D tentatively TRBD1 (6 bases). Per the germline V gene, CDR1 is ENHRY and CDR2 is SYGVKD. The CDR3 consists of 14 residues. V was shortened by 4 bases and J by 0 bases, with 8 bases between the two germline ends.

As regards this clonotype: With a much larger clone just one base away, this may be a read error. The chain recombines TRBV11-2 with TRBJ2-3; D is tentatively TRBD1 or TRBD2 (5 bases each). The CDR3 runs 16 residues. The germline CDR1 and CDR2 sequences are SGHAT and FQNNGV. The chain's CDR3 is CAGSLVPRGGTDTQYF. Written as DNA, the CDR3 is TGTGCCGGCAGCTTAGTTCCCCGGGGCGGCACAGATACGCAGTATTTT. Variable domain in full (rest from reference TRBV11-2 and TRBJ2-3): EAGVAQSPRYKIIEKRQSVAFWCNPISGHATLYWYQQILGQGPKLLIQFQNNGVVDDSQLPKDRFSAERLKGVDSTLKIQPAKLEDSAVYLCAGSLVPRGGTDTQYFGPGTRLTVL.

In its sample, this clonotype was seen many times. CDR3 residues: CSAADTTSYEQYF. The CDR3 DNA reads TGCAGCGCCGCCGACACTACCTCCTACGAGCAGTACTTC. V is TRBV29-1 and J is TRBJ2-7; D ambiguous. Trimming took off 7 bases at V and 0 bases at J, with 13 bases between the two ends. The CDR3 sequence is 13 residues long. CDR1 and CDR2 from the germline V gene are SQVTM and ANQGSEA.

This clonotype showed up many times. V usage is TRBV27 and J usage is TRBJ2-1; 7 positions agree with TRBD2. Germline loops: CDR1 MNHEY, CDR2 SMNVEV (reference sequence). The CDR3 covers 15 residues. The trim removed 6 bases at V and 2 bases at J, leaving 7 bases unmatched. CDR3 in DNA: TGTGCCAGCAGCGAGGCTAGCGGTCCCTACAATGAGCAGTTCTTC. Protein: CASSEASGPYNEQFF.

This clonotype was detected a few times. The chain uses TRBV19 and TRBJ2-3; perhaps D is TRBD1 or TRBD2 (6 bases each). The CDR3 has 15 residues. The germline V gene encodes CDR1 LNHDA and CDR2 SQIVND (reference sequence). V was pared by 6 bases and J by 0 bases, with 13 bases between. Here the CDR3 DNA reads TGTGCCAGTAGGCTGGGGGGCGGTAGCACAGATACGCAGTATTTT. It specifies CASRLGGGSTDTQYF.

This chain links TRBV28 with TRBJ1-3, with a possible D match to TRBD1 (6 bases). Per germline, CDR1 MDHEN and CDR2 SYDVKM. This CDR3 contains 15 residues. V shed 6 bases and J shed 0 bases, with 12 bases lying between them. This chain's CDR3 is CASSGGAISGNTIYF. CDR3 nucleotides: TGTGCCAGCAGCGGGGGGGCAATCTCTGGAAACACCATATATTTT.

This clonotype was observed at least ten times. The chain uses TRBV20-1 and TRBJ2-5, with D perhaps matching TRBD2 (6 bases). V shed 3 bases and J shed 2 bases, with 16 bases lying between them. CDR1 is DFQATT and CDR2 is SNEGSKA in the germline V gene (reference sequence). CDR3 length: 15 residues. CDR3 residues: CSARVAASGQETQYF. DNA for the CDR3: TGCAGTGCTAGGGTAGCGGCCTCGGGGCAAGAGACCCAGTACTTC.

This clonotype was recorded at least ten times. This rearrangement joins TRBV20-1 to TRBJ2-4; 10 bases fit TRBD2. The length of the CDR3 is 15 residues. The ends lost 3 bases at V and 7 bases at J; junction bases unmatched: 9. Germline V gene lookup returns CDR1 DFQATT and CDR2 SNEGSKA (reference sequence). CDR3 nucleotides: TGCAGTGCTAGTGTTCCTAGCGGGAGTCGGAACATTCAGTACTTC. Translated: CSASVPSGSRNIQYF.

This clonotype was recorded many times. The chain is built from TRBV20-1 and TRBJ2-1; no definite D call. Trimming took off 5 bases at V and 5 bases at J, with 16 bases between the two ends. In germline, CDR1 is DFQATT, CDR2 SNEGSKA (reference sequence). CDR3 size: 14 residues. The CDR3 reads CSAALPYGNNEQFF. The CDR3 bases are TGCAGTGCTGCTTTACCATACGGAAACAATGAGCAGTTCTTC.

The rearrangement joins TRBV2 to TRBJ2-1, with 12 bases fitting TRBD2. Losses at the gene ends were 8 bases for V and 5 bases for J; bases not matched to a gene: 7. CDR3 length: 15 amino acids. CDR1 is SNHLY, CDR2 FYNNEI, per germline. CDR3 DNA: TGTGCCAGCGCTGGGACTAGCGGGTATGACAATGAGCAGTTCTTC. As protein: CASAGTSGYDNEQFF.

Turning to this clonotype: This clone may be a read error of a much larger clone one base away. This chain joins TRBV14 and TRBJ2-1; 9 bases match TRBD2. This CDR3 has 13 residues. Germline V gene sequence: CDR1 SGHDN, CDR2 FVKESK. CDR3 residues: CASSLSGSREQLF. The DNA for the CDR3 is TGTGCCAGCAGCCTTAGCGGGAGTCGGGAGCAGCTCTTC.

This clonotype was counted at least ten times. This rearrangement joins TRBV20-1 to TRBJ2-1, with TRBD2 matching over 9 bases. Germline CDR1 is DFQATT and CDR2 is SNEGSKA (reference sequence). J lost 3 bases, V lost 1 base, and 10 bases had no gene match. This CDR3 contains 17 residues. The CDR3 here is CSARGLSGRRYYNEQFF. Written as DNA, the CDR3 is TGCAGTGCTAGAGGCCTGAGCGGGAGGCGGTACTACAATGAGCAGTTCTTC.

This rearrangement joins TRBV30 to TRBJ2-3; perhaps TRBD2 as D (5 bases). V was trimmed by 8 bases and J by 4 bases, leaving 22 bases between them. Germline-derived CDR1 and CDR2 are GTSNPN and SVGIG (reference sequence). The CDR3 totals 15 residues. CDR3 sequence: CAGPWGAPRADTQYF. Here the CDR3 DNA reads TGTGCCGGTCCATGGGGTGCGCCGAGGGCAGATACGCAGTATTTT. Combining the CDR3 with reference TRBV30 and TRBJ2-3 gives the whole variable domain SQTIHQWPATLVQPVGSPLSLECTVEGTSNPNLYWYRQAAGRGLQLLFYSVGIGQISSEVPQNLSASRPQDRQFILSSKKLLLSDSGFYLCAGPWGAPRADTQYFGPGTRLTVL.

A remark on this clonotype: One junction end disagrees with the germline gene, perhaps due to a read error. The chain employs TRBV18 and TRBJ1-4, with TRBD1 matching 10 bases. The CDR3 runs 15 residues. Germline V gives CDR1 KGHSH, CDR2 LQKENI. The CDR3 nucleotides are TGTGCCTGCTCAAGAGACGGGACAGGGGTTGAAAAACTGTTTTTT. This sequence encodes CACSRDGTGVEKLFF.

This chain uses TRBV18 with TRBJ2-1; 8 positions agree with TRBD2. The CDR3 runs to 15 residues. J gave up 8 bases and V 0 bases, and 6 bases lay outside the gene matches. In germline, CDR1 is KGHSH, CDR2 LQKENI. DNA of the CDR3: TGTGCCAGCTCACCACCTCTAGCGGGTTTCGATGAGCAGTTCTTC. Encoded protein: CASSPPLAGFDEQFF.

This clonotype was seen ten or more times. The chain couples TRBV6-5 to TRBJ1-5; D may be TRBD1 (5 bases). Germline values: CDR1 MNHEY, CDR2 SVGAGI. V was pared by 7 bases and J by 4 bases, with 11 bases between. CDR3 size: 13 residues. Written as DNA, the CDR3 is TGTGCCAGCACCACGGGGGGGAATCAGCCCCAGCATTTT. It codes for CASTTGGNQPQHF.

This clonotype occurred many times. The gene calls are TRBV20-1 and TRBJ2-1; perhaps TRBD2 as D (6 bases). Germline V gene lookup returns CDR1 DFQATT and CDR2 SNEGSKA (reference sequence). The CDR3 runs 12 residues. The CDR3 region has the DNA TGCACCCAACTCCGGGACTTAAATGAGCAGTTCTTC. It translates to CTQLRDLNEQFF.

This clonotype was counted ten times or more. The rearrangement uses TRBV7-8 and TRBJ2-7; 11 nucleotides agree with TRBD2. From germline, CDR1 is SGHVS and CDR2 FQNEAQ. Losses at the gene ends were 5 bases for V and 2 bases for J; bases not matched to a gene: 5. The CDR3 length is 15 residues. Written as DNA, the CDR3 is TGTGCCAGCAGCCTCTGGACTAGCGGGCCCTACGAGCAGTACTTC. It codes for CASSLWTSGPYEQYF.

This clonotype was counted at least ten times. This sequence joins TRBV15 and TRBJ2-7; D is ambiguous. Germline loops: CDR1 LNHNV, CDR2 YYDKDF (reference sequence). Trimming took 3 bases from V and 5 from J, leaving 11 bases between them. The CDR3 is made up of 13 amino acids. The CDR3 coding sequence is TGTGCCACCAGCAGGACTGCCATGCACGAGCAGTACTTC. It encodes CATSRTAMHEQYF.

This clonotype was found many times. This rearrangement joins TRBV5-1 to TRBJ2-7; TRBD1 matches 9 bases. The CDR3 covers 16 residues. V gave up 1 base and J gave up 2 bases; unmatched junction bases: 7. Germline V gene lookup returns CDR1 SGHRS and CDR2 YFSETQ. The CDR3 loop is CASSLIADRGTYEQYF. CDR3 sequence (DNA): TGCGCCAGCAGCTTGATTGCGGACAGGGGTACCTACGAGCAGTACTTC.

This chain joins TRBV7-3 and TRBJ1-5, with a tentative D call TRBD1 (5 bases). Between the trimmed V and J ends, which lost 2 bases and 2 bases, there was a span of 10 bases. The V gene's germline CDR1 is SGHTA and CDR2 FQGTGA. The CDR3 covers 15 residues. The chain's CDR3 is CASSLDGGGNQPQHF. The CDR3 coding sequence is TGTGCCAGCAGCTTAGATGGGGGTGGCAATCAGCCCCAGCATTTT.

As concerns this clonotype: Being one base from a much bigger clone, this may be a read error. This chain uses TRBV4-1 with TRBJ1-3; 7 positions agree with TRBD1. J was trimmed by 4 bases and V by 4 bases; bases with no gene match: 7. This CDR3 region has 15 residues. Germline V gene data show CDR1 as MGHRA and CDR2 as YSYEKL. The CDR3 loop is CASSREDRTGNTIYF. In DNA, the CDR3 is TGCGCCAGCAGCCGAGAGGACAGGACGGGAAACACCATATATTTT.

This clonotype appeared many times. One end of the junction is discordant with germline, which a read error may explain. J is TRBJ2-1 and V is TRBV13, with 10 bases aligning to TRBD2. The CDR3 consists of 16 residues. Looked up from germline, CDR1 is PRHDT and CDR2 is FYEKMQ (reference sequence). DNA of the CDR3: TGTGCCAGCAGCCTAGGTAGCGGGGGGTCCTACAATGAGCAGTTCTTC. Translation gives CASSLGSGGSYNEQFF.

Many counts were recorded for this clonotype. The chain uses TRBV7-3 and TRBJ1-3; D ambiguous. V was pared by 4 bases and J by 0 bases, with 4 bases between. This CDR3 region has 13 residues. Germline V CDR1 and CDR2: SGHTA, FQGTGA. The CDR3 DNA reads TGTGCCAGCAGCTCCTTCTCTGGAAACACCATATATTTT. Translating it yields CASSSFSGNTIYF.